This TCR beta chain stems from a study of CD8+ T cells in alopecia areata. In the study overall: The drug, oral tofacitinib, was given to treated patients at 5 to 10 mg twice daily.

Those with alopecia areata gave lesional scalp punch biopsies and peripheral blood. Germline V gene data show CDR1 as SGHDT and CDR2 as YYEEEE. Trimming cost V 0 bases and J 1 base, with 7 bases left between them. The CDR3 sequence is 14 residues long. Once RNA had been extracted, it was reverse transcribed into cDNA to act as the sequencing template. Profiling relied on immunoSEQ multiplex PCR, and the TCRdb table lists in-frame clones only, not all of them. The sample consists of some 130,000 clones, more than 40% of them appearing once. Study-level findings and limits: Alopecia totalis/universalis scalp especially showed more expanded CD8+ clones than normal scalp.

To note about this clone: No antigen is known for it.

The sequencing used CD8+ T cells sorted from blood, collected at week 0. The J gene is TRBJ1-1, the V gene TRBV5-6, with D maybe TRBD1 (5 bases). This receptor was identified in a human donor with alopecia areata. CDR3 loop: CASSLATGNTEAFF. The DNA for the CDR3 is TGTGCCAGCAGCTTGGCCACAGGGAACACTGAAGCTTTCTTT. Looking up the rest from reference TRBV5-6 and TRBJ1-1 gives the full variable domain: DAGVTQSPTHLIKTRGQQVTLRCSPKSGHDTVSWYQQALGQGPQFIFQYYEEEERQRGNFPDRFSGHQFPNYSSELNVNALLLGDSALYLCASSLATGNTEAFFGQGTRLTVV.